Detailed here is one T cell receptor (beta chain). The antigen is unknown. The run of the v3.0 immunoSEQ assay was at survey level. The protocol was immunoSEQ multiplex PCR, while the TCRdb copy is restricted to in-frame clones and leaves out a portion. Of 20,000 to 25,000 clones in the sample, 65% to 85% were seen once. Looked up from germline, CDR1 is SGDLS and CDR2 is YYNGEE. V lost 4 bases, J lost 5 bases, and 15 bases lay in between. The CDR3 is 14 residues long. The data originate from a study of long-term antiretroviral therapy in people with HIV. General observations from the study: Nothing was known about ART adherence, viral resistance or changes in therapy. Diversity increased after ART yet remained lower than in transplant donor controls.

This clonotype originated in a woman aged 40 to 50 with HIV. Sequencing used unsorted PBMCs, obtained 1.7 to 1.8 years before starting antiretroviral therapy. V gene TRBV9 combines with J gene TRBJ2-5; D is perhaps TRBD1 (5 bases). Here the CDR3 reads CASSPLGQGETQYF. CDR3 DNA: TGTGCCAGCAGCCCCCTCGGACAAGGGGAGACCCAGTACTTC.